This entry is about one T cell receptor (beta chain). Antigen unknown. The record originates from a study of T cell responses to AZD1222 COVID-19 vaccine. General observations from the study: Among AZD1222 vaccinees, only 6 or 7 were seropositive at baseline. Females made up more of the donors, who were largely white British, and clonal diversity may have come out too low.

The assay was immunoSEQ multiplex PCR, and TCRdb's table has in-frame clones only and misses some. The sample has roughly 91,000 clones, 87% seen once. CDR1 LGHNA and CDR2 YSLEER come from the germline V gene. The CDR3 is 14 residues long. V gave up 5 bases and J gave up 1 base; unmatched junction bases: 3. The genes are TRBV4-3 and TRBJ1-1; 8 bases match TRBD1. This TCR was recovered from an adult in good health. Sequenced here: peripheral blood, sampled on day 0 of AZD1222 vaccination. The CDR3 sequence: CASSGGQANTEAFF. The DNA of the CDR3 is TGCGCCAGCAGCGGGGGACAGGCGAACACTGAAGCTTTCTTT.